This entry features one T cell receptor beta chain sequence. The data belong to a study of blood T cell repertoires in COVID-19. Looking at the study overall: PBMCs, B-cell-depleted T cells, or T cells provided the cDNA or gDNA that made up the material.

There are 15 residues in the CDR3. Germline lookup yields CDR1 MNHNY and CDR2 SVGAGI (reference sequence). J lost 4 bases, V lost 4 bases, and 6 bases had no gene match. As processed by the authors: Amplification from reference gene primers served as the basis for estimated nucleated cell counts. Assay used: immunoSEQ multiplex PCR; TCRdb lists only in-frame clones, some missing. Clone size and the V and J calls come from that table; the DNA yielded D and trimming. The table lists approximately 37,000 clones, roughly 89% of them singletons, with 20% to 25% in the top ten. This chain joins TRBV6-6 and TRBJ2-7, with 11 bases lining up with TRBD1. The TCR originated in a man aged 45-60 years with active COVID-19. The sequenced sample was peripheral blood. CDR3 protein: CASSSDRGQEYEQYF. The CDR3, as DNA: TGTGCCAGCAGTTCGGACAGGGGGCAGGAATACGAGCAGTACTTC.